This record looks at one T cell receptor beta chain sequence and its context. The assay was immunoSEQ multiplex PCR, and TCRdb's table has in-frame clones only and misses some. The sample carries around 92,000 clones, around 86% recorded once. The data originate from a study of blood T cell repertoires in COVID-19. In the study overall: PBMCs, B-cell-depleted T cells, or T cells were the source of the cDNA or gDNA that made up the material.

Sequenced input: peripheral blood. The source of this sequence is a human donor in a cohort sampled during active COVID-19.

The CDR3 nucleotides are TGTGCCAGCAGCTTAGGGCCAGGGCCCAGCTATGGCTACACCTTC. It specifies CASSLGPGPSYGYTF. The chain joins TRBV7-6 to TRBJ1-2; D perhaps matches TRBD1 (5 bases). From germline, CDR1 is SGHVS and CDR2 FNYEAQ. CDR3 size: 15 residues. Trimming removed 1 base at V and 4 bases at J, with 13 bases between.